Sequencing of this T cell receptor (beta chain) was carried out in a study of T-cell memory formation after mild COVID-19. Germline lookup yields CDR1 DFQATT and CDR2 SNEGSKA (reference sequence). The CDR3 covers 14 residues. With 0 bases removed from V and 7 bases from J, the gap between germline ends came to 12 bases. TCRdb passed the 5' RACE reads through MiXCR, listing each CDR3 protein once. The sample lists under 85,000 distinct CDR3 sequences, approximately 15% occurring once. The chain couples TRBV20-1 to TRBJ1-4, with TRBD1 as a possible D gene (6 bases). This sequence originates from an adult woman who had mild COVID-19 (a few samples of this study predate the infection). Cell type and time point are not known. What was sequenced was PBMCs or a T cell subset sorted from them (not recorded which). The CDR3 spells CSARERGLGEKLFF. CDR3 DNA: TGCAGTGCTAGAGAACGGGGGCTCGGTGAAAAACTGTTTTTT.